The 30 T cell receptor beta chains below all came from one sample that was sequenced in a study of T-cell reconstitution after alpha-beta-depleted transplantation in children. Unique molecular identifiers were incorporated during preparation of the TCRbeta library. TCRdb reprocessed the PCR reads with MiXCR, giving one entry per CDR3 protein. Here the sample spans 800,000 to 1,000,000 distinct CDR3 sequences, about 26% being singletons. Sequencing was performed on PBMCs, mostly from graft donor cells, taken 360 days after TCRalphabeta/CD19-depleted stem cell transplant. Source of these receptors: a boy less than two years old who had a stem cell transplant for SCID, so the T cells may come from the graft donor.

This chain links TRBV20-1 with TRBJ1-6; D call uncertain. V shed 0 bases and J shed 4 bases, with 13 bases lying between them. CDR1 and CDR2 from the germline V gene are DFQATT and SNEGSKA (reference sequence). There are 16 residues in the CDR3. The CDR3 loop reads CSARDSGRRYNSPLHF. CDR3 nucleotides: TGCAGTGCTAGAGATAGCGGGAGGCGATATAATTCACCCCTCCACTTT.

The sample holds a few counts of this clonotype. This CDR3 reads CSARRGDRGNQPQHF. CDR3 nucleotides: TGCAGTGCTAGAAGGGGGGACAGGGGGAATCAGCCCCAGCATTTT. The rearrangement joins TRBV20-1 to TRBJ1-5, with 11 positions matching TRBD1. The CDR3 covers 15 residues. V was clipped by 2 bases and J by 4 bases; unmatched bases: 4. Germline V gives CDR1 DFQATT, CDR2 SNEGSKA (reference sequence).

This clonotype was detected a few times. The CDR3 coding sequence is TGTGCCAGCAGTCGTACAGGGGGCCCCCTCGCAGATACGCAGTATTTT. It codes for CASSRTGGPLADTQYF. The rearrangement joins TRBV6-1 to TRBJ2-3; 9 nucleotides line up with TRBD1. Germline CDR1 is MNHNS and CDR2 is SASEGT. V was pared by 5 bases and J by 4 bases, with 10 bases of the junction left unmatched. The CDR3 is 16 residues long.

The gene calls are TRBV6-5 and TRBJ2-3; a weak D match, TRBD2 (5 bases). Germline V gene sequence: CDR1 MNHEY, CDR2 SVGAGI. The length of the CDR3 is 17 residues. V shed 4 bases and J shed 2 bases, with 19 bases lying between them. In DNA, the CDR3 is TGTGCCAGCAGTTCCCCCCCAGGTAGCGAGGACACAGATACGCAGTATTTT. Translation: CASSSPPGSEDTDTQYF.

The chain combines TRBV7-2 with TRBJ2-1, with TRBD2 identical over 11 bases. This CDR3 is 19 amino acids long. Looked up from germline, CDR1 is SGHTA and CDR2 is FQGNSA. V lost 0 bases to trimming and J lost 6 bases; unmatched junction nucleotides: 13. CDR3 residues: CASSLARASGGIRSNEQFF. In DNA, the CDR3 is TGTGCCAGCAGCTTAGCGCGGGCTAGCGGGGGGATAAGGAGCAATGAGCAGTTCTTC.

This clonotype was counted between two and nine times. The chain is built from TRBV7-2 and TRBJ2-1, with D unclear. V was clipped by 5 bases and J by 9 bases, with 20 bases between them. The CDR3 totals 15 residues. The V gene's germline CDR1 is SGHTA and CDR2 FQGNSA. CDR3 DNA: TGTGCCAGCAGCGAACGATTCGTGGGCTACCCTGAGCAGTTCTTC. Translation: CASSERFVGYPEQFF.

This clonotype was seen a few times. CDR3 in DNA: TGTGCCATCAGTGAGTTTGGGCCAGAGACCCAGTACTTC. Translating it yields CAISEFGPETQYF. The gene calls are TRBV10-3 and TRBJ2-5; unclear D gene. CDR1 ENHRY and CDR2 SYGVKD come from the germline V gene. Deletions cut 1 base from V and 4 bases from J, with 7 bases between. The CDR3 contains 13 residues.

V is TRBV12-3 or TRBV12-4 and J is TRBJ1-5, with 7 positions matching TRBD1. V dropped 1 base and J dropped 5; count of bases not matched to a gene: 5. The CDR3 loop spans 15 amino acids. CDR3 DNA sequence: TGTGCCAGCAGTTTAGGTGACAGGGTAGATCAGCCCCAGCATTTT. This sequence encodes CASSLGDRVDQPQHF.

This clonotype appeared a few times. As DNA, the CDR3 is TGTGCCAGCAGCCGGGGACTCGACACCGGGGAGCTGTTTTTT. Translated: CASSRGLDTGELFF. The J gene is TRBJ2-2, the V gene TRBV12-3 or TRBV12-4, with a weak D call TRBD2 (6 bases). The CDR3 contains 14 residues. V was pared by 6 bases and J by 3 bases, with 11 bases between.

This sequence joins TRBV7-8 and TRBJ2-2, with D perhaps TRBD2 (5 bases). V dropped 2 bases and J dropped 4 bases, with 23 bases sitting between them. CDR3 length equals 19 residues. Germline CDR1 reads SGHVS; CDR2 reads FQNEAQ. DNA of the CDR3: TGTGCCAGCAGCTTACGGGCCCTTGGTGGGCGGGTTTCCACCGGGGAGCTGTTTTTT. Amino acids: CASSLRALGGRVSTGELFF.

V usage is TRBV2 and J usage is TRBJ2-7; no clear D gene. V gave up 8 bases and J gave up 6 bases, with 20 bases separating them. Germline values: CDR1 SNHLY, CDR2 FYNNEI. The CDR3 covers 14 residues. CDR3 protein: CASELRARACEQYF. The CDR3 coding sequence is TGTGCCAGCGAACTCCGGGCCCGGGCGTGCGAGCAGTACTTC. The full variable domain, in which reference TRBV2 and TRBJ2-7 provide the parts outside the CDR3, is EPEVTQTPSHQVTQMGQEVILRCVPISNHLYFYWYRQILGQKVEFLVSFYNNEISEKSEIFDDQFSVERPDGSNFTLKIRSTKLEDSAMYFCASELRARACEQYFGPGTRLTVT.

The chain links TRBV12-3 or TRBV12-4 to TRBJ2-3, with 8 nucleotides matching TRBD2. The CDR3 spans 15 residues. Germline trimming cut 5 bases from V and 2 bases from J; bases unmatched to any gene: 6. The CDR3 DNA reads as TGTGCCAGCAGTGGGCGTAGCGGGATCACAGATACGCAGTATTTT. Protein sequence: CASSGRSGITDTQYF.

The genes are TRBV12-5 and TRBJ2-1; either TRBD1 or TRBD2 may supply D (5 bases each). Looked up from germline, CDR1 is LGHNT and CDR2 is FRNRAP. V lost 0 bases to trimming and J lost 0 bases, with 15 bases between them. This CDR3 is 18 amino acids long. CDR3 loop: CASGLVSTQGRSYNEQFF. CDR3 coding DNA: TGTGCTAGTGGTTTGGTAAGCACCCAGGGACGCTCCTACAATGAGCAGTTCTTC. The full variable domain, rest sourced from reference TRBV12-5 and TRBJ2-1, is DARVTQTPRHKVTEMGQEVTMRCQPILGHNTVFWYRQTMMQGLELLAYFRNRAPLDDSGMPKDRFSAEMPDATLATLKIQPSEPRDSAVYFCASGLVSTQGRSYNEQFFGPGTRLTVL.

The CDR3 sequence is CASSFSVGREQFF. The CDR3 coding sequence is TGTGCCAGCAGTTTCAGTGTGGGACGTGAGCAGTTCTTC. The chain joins TRBV12-3 or TRBV12-4 to TRBJ2-1, with D perhaps given as TRBD1 or TRBD2 (5 bases each). Trimming left V 3 bases short and J 9 bases short, with 12 bases between. The CDR3 is 13 residues long.

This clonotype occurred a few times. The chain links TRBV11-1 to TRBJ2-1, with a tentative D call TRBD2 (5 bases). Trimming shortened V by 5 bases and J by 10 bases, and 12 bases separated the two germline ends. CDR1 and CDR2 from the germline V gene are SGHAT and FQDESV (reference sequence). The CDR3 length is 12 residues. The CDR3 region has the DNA TGTGCCAGCAGCCGGGTCACGGGAGAGCAGTTCTTC. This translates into CASSRVTGEQFF.

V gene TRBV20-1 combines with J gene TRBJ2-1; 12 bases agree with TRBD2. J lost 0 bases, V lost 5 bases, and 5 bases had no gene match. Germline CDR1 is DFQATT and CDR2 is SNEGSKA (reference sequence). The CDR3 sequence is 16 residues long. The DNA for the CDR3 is TGCAGTGCTCTACTAGCGGGGGGATTCTCCTACAATGAGCAGTTCTTC. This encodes CSALLAGGFSYNEQFF.

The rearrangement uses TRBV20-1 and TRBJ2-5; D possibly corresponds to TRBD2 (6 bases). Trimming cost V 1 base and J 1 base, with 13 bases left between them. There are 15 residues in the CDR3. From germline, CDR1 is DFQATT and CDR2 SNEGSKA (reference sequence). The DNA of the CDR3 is TGCAGTGCTAGAGGATGGGGCGGGATCCAAGAGACCCAGTACTTC. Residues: CSARGWGGIQETQYF.

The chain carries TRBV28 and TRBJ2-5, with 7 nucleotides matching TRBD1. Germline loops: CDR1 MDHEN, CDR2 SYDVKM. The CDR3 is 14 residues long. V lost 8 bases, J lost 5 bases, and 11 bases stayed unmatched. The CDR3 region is CASLSTGWMETQYF. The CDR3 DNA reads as TGTGCCAGCCTCTCGACAGGGTGGATGGAGACCCAGTACTTC. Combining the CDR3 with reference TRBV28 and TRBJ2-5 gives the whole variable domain DVKVTQSSRYLVKRTGEKVFLECVQDMDHENMFWYRQDPGLGLRLIYFSYDVKMKEKGDIPEGYSVSREKKERFSLILESASTNQTSMYLCASLSTGWMETQYFGPGTRLLVL.

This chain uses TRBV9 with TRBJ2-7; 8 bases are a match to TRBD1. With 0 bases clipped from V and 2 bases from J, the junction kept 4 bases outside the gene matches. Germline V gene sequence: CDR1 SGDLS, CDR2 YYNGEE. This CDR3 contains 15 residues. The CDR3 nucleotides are TGTGCCAGCAGCGTAGGACAGGGGACCCCCTACGAGCAGTACTTC. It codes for CASSVGQGTPYEQYF.

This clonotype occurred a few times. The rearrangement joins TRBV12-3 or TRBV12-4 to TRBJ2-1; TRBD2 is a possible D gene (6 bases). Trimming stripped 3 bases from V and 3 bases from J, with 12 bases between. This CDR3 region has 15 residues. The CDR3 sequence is CASSFLASDYNEQFF. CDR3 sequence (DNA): TGTGCCAGCAGTTTTTTGGCTAGCGACTACAATGAGCAGTTCTTC.

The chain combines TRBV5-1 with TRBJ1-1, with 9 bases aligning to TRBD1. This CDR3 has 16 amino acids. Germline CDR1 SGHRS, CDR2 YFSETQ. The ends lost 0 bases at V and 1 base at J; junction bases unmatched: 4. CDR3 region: CASSLAPQGANTEAFF. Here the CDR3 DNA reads TGCGCCAGCAGCTTGGCCCCACAGGGGGCGAACACTGAAGCTTTCTTT. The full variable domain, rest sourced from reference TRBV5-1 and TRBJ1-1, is KAGVTQTPRYLIKTRGQQVTLSCSPISGHRSVSWYQQTPGQGLQFLFEYFSETQRNKGNFPGRFSGRQFSNSRSEMNVSTLELGDSALYLCASSLAPQGANTEAFFGQGTRLTVV.

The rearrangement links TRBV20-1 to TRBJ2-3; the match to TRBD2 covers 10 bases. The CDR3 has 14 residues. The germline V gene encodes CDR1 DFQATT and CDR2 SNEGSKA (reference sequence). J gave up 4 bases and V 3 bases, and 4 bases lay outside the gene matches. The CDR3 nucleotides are TGCAGTGCTAGGCCTAGCGGGGGAGCAGATACGCAGTATTTT. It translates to CSARPSGGADTQYF.

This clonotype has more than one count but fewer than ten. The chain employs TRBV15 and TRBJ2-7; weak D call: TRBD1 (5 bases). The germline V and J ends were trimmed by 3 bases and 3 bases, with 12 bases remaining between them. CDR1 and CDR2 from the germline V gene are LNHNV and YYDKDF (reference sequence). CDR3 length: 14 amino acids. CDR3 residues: CATSRPTENYEQYF. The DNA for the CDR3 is TGTGCCACCAGCAGGCCGACAGAGAACTACGAGCAGTACTTC.

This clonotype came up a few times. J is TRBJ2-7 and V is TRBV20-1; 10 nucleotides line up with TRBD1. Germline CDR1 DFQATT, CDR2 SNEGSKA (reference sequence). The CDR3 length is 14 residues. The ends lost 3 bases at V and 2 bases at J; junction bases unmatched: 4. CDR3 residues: CSARTGGAAYEQYF. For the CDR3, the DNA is TGCAGTGCTAGGACAGGGGGCGCCGCCTACGAGCAGTACTTC.

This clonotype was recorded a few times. CDR3 bases: TGCGCCAGCAGCCAGGAACCCATGAACCTGGGGAATTCACCCCTCCACTTT. It translates to CASSQEPMNLGNSPLHF. The V call is TRBV4-1, the J call TRBJ1-6; D is undetermined. This CDR3 has 17 amino acids. The V end lost 3 bases, the J end lost 7 bases, and 19 bases lay between the germline ends. Germline CDR1 MGHRA, CDR2 YSYEKL.

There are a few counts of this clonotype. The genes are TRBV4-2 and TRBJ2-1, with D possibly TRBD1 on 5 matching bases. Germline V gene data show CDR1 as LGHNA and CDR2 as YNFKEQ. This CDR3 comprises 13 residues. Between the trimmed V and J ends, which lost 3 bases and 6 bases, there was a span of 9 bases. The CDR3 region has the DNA TGTGCCAGCAGCCAGCCCAGGGTCAATGAGCAGTTCTTC. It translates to CASSQPRVNEQFF.

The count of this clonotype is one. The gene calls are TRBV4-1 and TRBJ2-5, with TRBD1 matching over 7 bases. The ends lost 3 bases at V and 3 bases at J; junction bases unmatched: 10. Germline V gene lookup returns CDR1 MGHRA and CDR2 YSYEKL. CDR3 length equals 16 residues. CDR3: CASSHGATTGKETQYF. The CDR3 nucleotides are TGCGCCAGCAGCCATGGCGCCACGACAGGGAAAGAGACCCAGTACTTC.

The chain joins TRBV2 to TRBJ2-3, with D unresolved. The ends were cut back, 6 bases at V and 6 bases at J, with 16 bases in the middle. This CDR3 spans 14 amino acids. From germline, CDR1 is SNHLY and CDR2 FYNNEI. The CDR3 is CASSDRSRIDTQYF. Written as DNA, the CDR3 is TGTGCCAGCAGCGACCGCTCTAGGATTGATACGCAGTATTTT.

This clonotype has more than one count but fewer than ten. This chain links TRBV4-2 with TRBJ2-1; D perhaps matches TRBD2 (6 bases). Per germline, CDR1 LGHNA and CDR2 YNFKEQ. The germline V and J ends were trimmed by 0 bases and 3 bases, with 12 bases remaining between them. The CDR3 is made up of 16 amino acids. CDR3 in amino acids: CASSQDWDSNYNEQFF. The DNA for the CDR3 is TGTGCCAGCAGCCAAGATTGGGACTCGAACTACAATGAGCAGTTCTTC.

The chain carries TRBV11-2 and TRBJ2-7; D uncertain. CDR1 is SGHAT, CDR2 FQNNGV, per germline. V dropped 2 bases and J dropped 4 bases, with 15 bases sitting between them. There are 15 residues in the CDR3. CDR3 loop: CASSLTYTKGYEQYF. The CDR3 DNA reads TGTGCCAGCAGCTTAACCTACACGAAAGGATACGAGCAGTACTTC.